One and the same sample provided the 5 T cell receptor beta chains below, sequenced in a study of T cell responses to AZD1222 COVID-19 vaccine. Sequenced by immunoSEQ multiplex PCR; TCRdb stores in-frame clones only, minus some. The table has 150,000 to 200,000 clones, approximately 93% seen once. The material sequenced was peripheral blood, taken on day 0 of AZD1222 vaccination. These receptors all stem from an adult in good health.

This clone was seen once. This chain uses TRBV11-3 with TRBJ1-2, with D possibly being TRBD1 (6 bases). This CDR3 is 13 amino acids long. The V and J ends lost 5 bases and 6 bases respectively, with 13 bases between them. Germline CDR1 reads SGHNT; CDR2 reads YENEEA. The DNA for the CDR3 is TGTGCCAGCAGCCGGACAGCTGTTGATGGCTACACCTTC. Its translation is CASSRTAVDGYTF.

The chain links TRBV9 to TRBJ1-6, with D possibly TRBD1 on 6 matching bases. The V gene lost 0 bases and the J gene lost 7 bases, with 8 bases spanning the gap. This CDR3 spans 14 amino acids. Germline V gene lookup returns CDR1 SGDLS and CDR2 YYNGEE. The CDR3, as DNA: TGTGCCAGCAGCGTAGAGGGGGAGAATTCACCCCTCCACTTT. Amino acid sequence: CASSVEGENSPLHF.

For the CDR3, the DNA is TGCGCCAGCAGCCCTCGGGGGGAGGTAACTGAAGCTTTCTTT. This codes for CASSPRGEVTEAFF. V is TRBV5-1 and J is TRBJ1-1; the D gene is possibly TRBD1 (5 bases). CDR1 SGHRS and CDR2 YFSETQ come from the germline V gene. V lost 4 bases and J lost 5, with 15 bases in between. CDR3 length: 14 amino acids. Variable domain in full (rest from reference TRBV5-1 and TRBJ1-1): KAGVTQTPRYLIKTRGQQVTLSCSPISGHRSVSWYQQTPGQGLQFLFEYFSETQRNKGNFPGRFSGRQFSNSRSEMNVSTLELGDSALYLCASSPRGEVTEAFFGQGTRLTVV.

The rearrangement links TRBV7-2 to TRBJ2-1; tentatively, D is TRBD1 (5 bases). This CDR3 comprises 17 residues. From germline, CDR1 is SGHTA and CDR2 FQGNSA. The ends were cut back, 11 bases at V and 3 bases at J, with 26 bases in the middle. CDR3 region: CAALPTSPRRGYNEQFF. CDR3 bases: TGTGCCGCTCTCCCGACATCCCCGAGAAGGGGCTACAATGAGCAGTTCTTC.

For this clone: Other nucleotide sequences in the sample specify the same CDR3. This chain joins TRBV5-1 and TRBJ2-5, with 7 bases matching TRBD1. Germline lookup yields CDR1 SGHRS and CDR2 YFSETQ. This CDR3 has 13 amino acids. Unmatched junction bases numbered 0, after V lost 1 base and J lost 3 bases. The CDR3 loop reads CASSLQGEETQYF. The CDR3 region has the DNA TGCGCCAGCAGCTTGCAGGGGGAAGAGACCCAGTACTTC.